Listed here are 8 T cell receptor beta chains from one sample, sequenced in a study of beta chain features in type 1 diabetes. Expressed TCRB transcripts were sequenced because the isolated RNA had all been reverse transcribed beforehand. Clones were sequenced by immunoSEQ multiplex PCR, and TCRdb holds only the in-frame ones, with some missing. The sample has 810,000 or so clones; 15% to 20% are singletons. Sequenced material: naive CD4+ T cells from blood. These receptors were obtained from a woman aged 18-29 years in good health.

The chain carries TRBV10-3 and TRBJ1-2; D may be TRBD1 (6 bases). CDR1 and CDR2 (germline): ENHRY, SYGVKD. This CDR3 is 15 amino acids long. V lost 2 bases to trimming and J lost 4 bases, with 14 bases between them. The CDR3 spells CAISEQNRAGYGYTF. The DNA of the CDR3 is TGTGCCATCAGTGAGCAGAACAGGGCTGGCTATGGCTACACCTTC.

This chain links TRBV7-9 with TRBJ2-3; TRBD2 matches at 13 bases. The CDR3 is 18 amino acids. V shed 0 bases, J shed 1 base, and the junction held 4 bases outside the gene matches. Looked up from germline, CDR1 is SEHNR and CDR2 is FQNEAQ (reference sequence). The CDR3 region is CASSLATGLAGRTDTQYF. CDR3 bases: TGTGCCAGCAGCTTAGCTACGGGACTAGCGGGGCGCACAGATACGCAGTATTTT.

This clone was detected a few times. The chain carries TRBV7-8 and TRBJ2-1; a weak D match, TRBD2 (6 bases). V lost 5 bases and J 10 bases, leaving 21 bases between the germline ends. The CDR3 contains 15 residues. Germline values: CDR1 SGHVS, CDR2 FQNEAQ. As DNA, the CDR3 is TGTGCCAGCAGCGCAACCAGGCTCGGGCGGGAAGAGCAGTTCTTC. Encoded protein: CASSATRLGREEQFF.

This clone was recorded a few times. The rearrangement joins TRBV28 to TRBJ1-1; TRBD1 matches at 8 bases. This CDR3 is built from 13 residues. Germline assignment: CDR1 MDHEN and CDR2 SYDVKM. J was trimmed by 2 bases and V by 9 bases; bases with no gene match: 5. Here the CDR3 DNA reads TGTGCCAGTAGACAGGGGACCAACACTGAAGCTTTCTTT. Translated: CASRQGTNTEAFF. The complete variable domain, with remaining parts taken from reference TRBV28 and TRBJ1-1, reads DVKVTQSSRYLVKRTGEKVFLECVQDMDHENMFWYRQDPGLGLRLIYFSYDVKMKEKGDIPEGYSVSREKKERFSLILESASTNQTSMYLCASRQGTNTEAFFGQGTRLTVV.

The sample holds one count of this clone. The chain links TRBV4-3 to TRBJ1-2, with no clear D. CDR1 is LGHNA, CDR2 YSLEER, per germline. The V gene lost 0 bases and the J gene lost 4 bases, with 21 bases spanning the gap. This CDR3 comprises 18 residues. CDR3 region: CASSQDGAGRSQPYGYTF. The DNA of the CDR3 is TGCGCCAGCAGCCAAGATGGAGCCGGACGGTCGCAGCCCTATGGCTACACCTTC.

In this sample, this clone turned up a few times. The V gene is TRBV18, the J gene TRBJ2-5, with 14 bases identical to TRBD2. The CDR3 sequence is 16 residues long. J lost 3 bases, V lost 3 bases, and 3 bases had no gene match. The V gene's germline CDR1 is KGHSH and CDR2 LQKENI. For the CDR3, the DNA is TGTGCCAGCTCACCCGGGACTAGCGGGAGTAAAGAGACCCAGTACTTC. Translated: CASSPGTSGSKETQYF.

This chain connects TRBV10-3 to TRBJ2-2, with TRBD1 identical over 7 bases. The germline gives CDR1 ENHRY, CDR2 SYGVKD. CDR3 length equals 15 residues. V lost 6 bases, J lost 6 bases, and 10 bases stayed unmatched. The CDR3 region is CAIRRDSSWAGELFF. The CDR3 DNA sequence: TGTGCCATCAGAAGGGACAGTAGTTGGGCCGGGGAGCTGTTTTTT.

This sequence joins TRBV4-2 and TRBJ2-1; D might be TRBD2 (5 bases). V lost 0 bases, J lost 9 bases, and 15 bases lay in between. This CDR3 region has 15 residues. Germline CDR1 LGHNA, CDR2 YNFKEQ. The CDR3 region is CASSQEVARPSEQFF. The CDR3 coding sequence is TGTGCCAGCAGCCAAGAGGTAGCGCGTCCTTCTGAGCAGTTCTTC.